Sequencing of this TCR beta chain was carried out in a study of identical twins. General study findings and limits: Compared with models, monozygotic twins showed more out-of-frame TCR alpha sharing. Zero-insertion analyses might be partly confounded by invariant T cells like MAIT and iNKT. Where beta out-of-frame sequences were concerned, excess twin sharing was weaker.

The CDR3 totals 12 residues. With 7 bases removed from V and 5 bases from J, the gap between germline ends came to 11 bases. Per germline, CDR1 SNHLY and CDR2 FYNNEI. Note on this clonotype: Its target is unknown.

Using its own MiXCR run on the 5' RACE reads, TCRdb lists one record per CDR3 protein. The table has under 250,000 distinct CDR3 sequences, about a tenth seen once. There were only healthy Caucasians among the donors. Material for sequencing was memory (CD45RO+) T cells sorted from blood. The V gene is TRBV2, the J gene TRBJ2-5, with D unresolved. This clonotype originated in a woman aged 18-30 years in good health. As DNA, the CDR3 is TGTGCCAGCAATGGGGTGGTGGAGACCCAGTACTTC. This translates into CASNGVVETQYF.